This TCR beta chain came from a study of T-cell reconstitution after alpha-beta-depleted transplantation in children. It was with unique molecular identifiers that the TCRbeta library was prepared. A single record per CDR3 protein comes from TCRdb applying MiXCR to the PCR reads. The table shows about 1,000,000 distinct CDR3 sequences, with around 30% occurring only once. Trimming pared 2 bases from V and 4 bases from J, leaving 14 bases between. The CDR3 totals 16 residues. The germline V gene encodes CDR1 KGHSY and CDR2 FQNENV. The V gene is TRBV16, the J gene TRBJ1-4; no definite D call. The TCR originated in a boy younger than two who had a stem cell transplant for SCID, so the T cells may come from the graft donor. Sequenced here: PBMCs, mostly from graft donor cells, sampled 360 days after TCRalphabeta/CD19-depleted stem cell transplant. CDR3 bases: TGTGCCAGCAGCCAAGACGGCAGAGCTGATAATGAAAAACTGTTTTTT. Protein: CASSQDGRADNEKLFF.